This record looks at one T cell receptor (beta chain) sequence and its context. Trimming removed 0 bases from V and 3 bases from J, with 15 bases in between. The length of the CDR3 is 16 residues. Germline loops: CDR1 LGHNA, CDR2 YNFKEQ. Treatment reported: around 19 received Ad26.COV2.S at low or high dose, single or two shots; five or six received placebo; per-sample allocation not given. Samples were taken on day 63 after the first vaccine or placebo injection. This entry belongs to a study of Ad26.COV2.S vaccination and SARS-CoV-2 variants. Clones were read by immunoSEQ multiplex PCR, and TCRdb kept only the in-frame ones, dropping some. The sample lists fewer than 900,000 clones; more than 70% were seen once.

This chain uses TRBV4-2 with TRBJ2-7; D perhaps matches TRBD1 (6 bases). The sample consisted of peripheral blood, taken in a trial of Ad26.COV2.S vaccine versus placebo. This TCR was recovered from a person aged 18 to 59 who received the Ad26.COV2.S COVID-19 vaccine or a placebo. In DNA form, the CDR3 reads TGTGCCAGCAGCCAAGAATCAGGACAGCCCCACTACGAGCAGTACTTC. Translating gives CASSQESGQPHYEQYF.